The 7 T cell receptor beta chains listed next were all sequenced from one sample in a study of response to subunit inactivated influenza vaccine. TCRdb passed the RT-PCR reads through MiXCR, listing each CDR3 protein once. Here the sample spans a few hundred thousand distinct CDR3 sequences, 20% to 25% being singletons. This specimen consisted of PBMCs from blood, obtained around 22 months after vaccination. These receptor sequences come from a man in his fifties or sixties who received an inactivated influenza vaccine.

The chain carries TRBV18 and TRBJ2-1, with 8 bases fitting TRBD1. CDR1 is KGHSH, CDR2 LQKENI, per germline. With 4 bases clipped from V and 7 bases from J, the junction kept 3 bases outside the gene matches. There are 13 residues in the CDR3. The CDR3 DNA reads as TGTGCCAGCTCACAACAGGGGGTTAATGAGCAGTTCTTC. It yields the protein CASSQQGVNEQFF. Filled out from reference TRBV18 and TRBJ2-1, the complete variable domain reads NAGVMQNPRHLVRRRGQEARLRCSPMKGHSHVYWYRQLPEEGLKFMVYLQKENIIDESGMPKERFSAEFPKEGPSILRIQQVVRGDSAAYFCASSQQGVNEQFFGPGTRLTVL.

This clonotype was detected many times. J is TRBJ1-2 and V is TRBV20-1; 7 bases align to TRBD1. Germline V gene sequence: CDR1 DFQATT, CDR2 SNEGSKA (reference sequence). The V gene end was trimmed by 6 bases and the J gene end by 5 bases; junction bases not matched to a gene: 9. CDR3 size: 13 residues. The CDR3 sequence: CSAPGQRPYGYTF. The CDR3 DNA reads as TGCAGTGCCCCGGGACAGCGACCTTATGGCTACACCTTC.

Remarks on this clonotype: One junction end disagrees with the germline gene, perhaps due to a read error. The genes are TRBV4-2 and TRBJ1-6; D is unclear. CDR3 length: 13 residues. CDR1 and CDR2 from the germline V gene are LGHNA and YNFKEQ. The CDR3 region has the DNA TGTGCCAGCAGCCCCCATTTAACTTCAGCCCTCCACTTT. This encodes CASSPHLTSALHF.

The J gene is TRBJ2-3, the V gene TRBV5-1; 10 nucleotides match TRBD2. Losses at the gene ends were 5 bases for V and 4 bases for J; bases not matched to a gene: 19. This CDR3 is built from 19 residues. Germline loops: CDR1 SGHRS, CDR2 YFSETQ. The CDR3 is CASRKGRPGTSERSDTQYF. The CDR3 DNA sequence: TGCGCCAGCAGGAAAGGACGGCCAGGGACTAGCGAGCGGTCAGATACGCAGTATTTT.

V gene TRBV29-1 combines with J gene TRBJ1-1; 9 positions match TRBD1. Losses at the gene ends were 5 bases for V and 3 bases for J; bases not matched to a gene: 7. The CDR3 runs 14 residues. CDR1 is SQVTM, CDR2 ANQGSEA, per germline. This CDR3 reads CSVLVRDRDTEAFF. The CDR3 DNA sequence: TGCAGCGTTTTGGTCCGGGACAGGGACACTGAAGCTTTCTTT.

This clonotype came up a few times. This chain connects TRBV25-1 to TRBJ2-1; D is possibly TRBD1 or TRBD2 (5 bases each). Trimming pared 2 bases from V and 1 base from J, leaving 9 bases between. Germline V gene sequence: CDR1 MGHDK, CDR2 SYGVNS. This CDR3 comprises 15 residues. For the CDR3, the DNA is TGTGCCAGCAGTGAACTGGGGGTTTCCTACAATGAGCAGTTCTTC. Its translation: CASSELGVSYNEQFF.

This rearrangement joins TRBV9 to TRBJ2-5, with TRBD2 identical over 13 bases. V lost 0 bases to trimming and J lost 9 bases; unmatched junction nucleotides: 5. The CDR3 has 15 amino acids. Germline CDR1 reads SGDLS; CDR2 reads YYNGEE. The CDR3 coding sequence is TGTGCCAGCAGCGTAGGAGGACTAGCGGGAGTACCCCAGTACTTC. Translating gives CASSVGGLAGVPQYF.